One sample yielded the 31 T cell receptor beta chains listed below, sequenced in a study of blood T cell repertoires in COVID-19. Libraries were prepared by immunoSEQ multiplex PCR; TCRdb keeps only in-frame clonotypes and omits some of them. The sample includes fewer than 250,000 clones, approximately 85% seen only once; the top ten take 8.5% to 9.5%. The specimen sequenced was PBMCs or T cells enriched from blood (not recorded which). These receptors came from a woman aged 45-60 years with acute COVID-19.

The chain couples TRBV7-2 to TRBJ2-3; a possible D gene is TRBD1 (5 bases). The CDR3 consists of 15 residues. Germline V gene data show CDR1 as SGHTA and CDR2 as FQGNSA. The V end lost 2 bases, the J end lost 2 bases, and 11 bases lay between the germline ends. CDR3 loop: CASSLQGTLTDTQYF. CDR3 nucleotides: TGTGCCAGCAGCTTACAGGGCACTCTCACAGATACGCAGTATTTT.

The gene calls are TRBV7-2 and TRBJ2-7, with 7 bases identical to TRBD1. Germline CDR1 and CDR2: SGHTA and FQGNSA. This CDR3 region has 16 residues. The J segment lost 0 bases and the V segment lost 2 bases, leaving 7 bases of the junction unmatched. The CDR3 protein is CASSLLGQARSYEQYF. DNA for the CDR3: TGTGCCAGCAGCTTACTAGGACAGGCCCGCTCCTACGAGCAGTACTTC.

This clone was observed a few times. This rearrangement joins TRBV19 to TRBJ1-2; D unclear. The CDR3 covers 12 residues. Trimming removed 4 bases from V and 5 bases from J, with 8 bases in between. Germline V gene data show CDR1 as LNHDA and CDR2 as SQIVND (reference sequence). CDR3 sequence (DNA): TGTGCCAGTAGTAGAGACTTATATGGCTACACCTTC. It yields the protein CASSRDLYGYTF.

The chain is built from TRBV6-2 or TRBV6-3 and TRBJ2-3; TRBD2 matches 11 bases. Germline loops: CDR1 MNHEY, CDR2 SVGEGT. The CDR3 is 16 amino acids. The trim removed 5 bases at V and 5 bases at J, leaving 9 bases unmatched. Here the CDR3 reads CASSLTTSGVKDTQYF. CDR3 DNA sequence: TGTGCCAGCAGTCTCACGACTAGCGGGGTTAAAGATACGCAGTATTTT.

This clone was seen just once. The CDR3 sequence is CASSLSRSGVYGYTF. CDR3 DNA sequence: TGTGCCAGCAGCTTGTCACGGAGCGGGGTCTATGGCTACACCTTC. This sequence joins TRBV5-5 and TRBJ1-2; D unclear. Germline lookup yields CDR1 SGHKS and CDR2 YYEKEE (reference sequence). The CDR3 runs to 15 residues. V lost 1 base and J 4 bases, leaving 14 bases between the germline ends.

V usage is TRBV19 and J usage is TRBJ1-3; TRBD1 is a possible D gene (5 bases). Germline CDR1 LNHDA, CDR2 SQIVND (reference sequence). The ends were cut back, 4 bases at V and 5 bases at J, with 18 bases in the middle. The CDR3 is 16 amino acids. CDR3 sequence (DNA): TGTGCCAGTAGTAAGACGGACACAGCCAATAGAAACACCATATATTTT. This codes for CASSKTDTANRNTIYF.

This clone was detected once. The V gene is TRBV27, the J gene TRBJ2-7; D possibly corresponds to TRBD2 (5 bases). V lost 6 bases and J 2 bases, leaving 14 bases between the germline ends. There are 14 residues in the CDR3. Per the germline V gene, CDR1 is MNHEY and CDR2 is SMNVEV (reference sequence). The CDR3 DNA follows: TGTGCCAGCAGCCGGCACGGGGAAACCTACGAGCAGTACTTC. Translating it yields CASSRHGETYEQYF.

This clone showed up just once. This chain uses TRBV2 with TRBJ1-2; 7 positions agree with TRBD1. Germline lookup yields CDR1 SNHLY and CDR2 FYNNEI. The CDR3 extends over 13 amino acids. Trimming at V came to 7 bases and at J to 2 bases, leaving 4 bases not matched to a gene. CDR3 bases: TGTGCCAGCATTCCGACAGGGAACTATGGCTACACCTTC. Amino acids: CASIPTGNYGYTF.

This clone occurred once. Other DNA sequences in this specimen translate into the identical CDR3. This chain connects TRBV29-1 to TRBJ2-7; TRBD1 is a possible D gene (7 bases). CDR3 length equals 13 residues. The germline CDR1 and CDR2 sequences are SQVTM and ANQGSEA. Trimming left V 6 bases short and J 1 base short, with 13 bases between. CDR3 in amino acids: CSVGGQSSYEQYF. The CDR3 DNA reads TGCAGCGTGGGGGGACAGTCGTCCTACGAGCAGTACTTC.

The gene calls are TRBV5-1 and TRBJ2-2; D unclear. Germline V CDR1 and CDR2: SGHRS, YFSETQ. Deletions cut 1 base from V and 2 bases from J, with 6 bases between. The CDR3 has 14 amino acids. The CDR3 reads CASSLISNTGELFF. CDR3 DNA: TGCGCCAGCAGCTTGATATCCAACACCGGGGAGCTGTTTTTT.

V and J are TRBV6-5 and TRBJ2-5; possibly TRBD2 for D (5 bases). Deletions cut 6 bases from V and 5 bases from J, with 19 bases between. CDR1 is MNHEY, CDR2 SVGAGI, per germline. The CDR3 length is 15 residues. The CDR3 is CASRPLRGRGETQYF. As DNA, the CDR3 is TGTGCCAGCAGGCCCCTTCGAGGGCGCGGGGAGACCCAGTACTTC.

The chain joins TRBV7-2 to TRBJ2-1; 10 nucleotides align to TRBD1. The J segment lost 4 bases and the V segment lost 5 bases, leaving 8 bases of the junction unmatched. Germline CDR1 and CDR2: SGHTA and FQGNSA. This CDR3 is 16 amino acids long. CDR3 sequence reads: CASSRQPGQGYNEQFF. Written as DNA, the CDR3 is TGTGCCAGCAGCCGTCAGCCGGGACAGGGGTACAATGAGCAGTTCTTC.

The chain has TRBV19 and TRBJ1-4; the D is unclear. Germline V CDR1 and CDR2: LNHDA, SQIVND (reference sequence). The germline V and J ends were trimmed by 3 bases and 8 bases, with 16 bases remaining between them. The length of the CDR3 is 15 residues. CDR3 bases: TGTGCCAGTAGTATCGGGGATCAGGATTGGGAAAAACTGTTTTTT. Protein product: CASSIGDQDWEKLFF.

This clone was seen more than once but under ten times. The chain couples TRBV10-3 to TRBJ2-2, with 9 bases that match TRBD1. The trim removed 4 bases at V and 5 bases at J, leaving 5 bases unmatched. Looked up from germline, CDR1 is ENHRY and CDR2 is SYGVKD. The CDR3 contains 15 residues. The DNA of the CDR3 is TGTGCCATCAGTGCTTCGACAGGGGGGACCGGGGAGCTGTTTTTT. Its translation is CAISASTGGTGELFF.

The chain uses TRBV9 and TRBJ1-2; 7 positions match TRBD1. Germline V gene data show CDR1 as SGDLS and CDR2 as YYNGEE. V lost 3 bases and J lost 0; bases outside the gene matches: 5. The CDR3 spans 15 residues. CDR3 coding DNA: TGTGCCAGCAGCGATACAGGGGCGGCTAACTATGGCTACACCTTC. Its translation is CASSDTGAANYGYTF.

J is TRBJ1-1 and V is TRBV5-1, with D maybe TRBD1 (6 bases). Trimming took off 3 bases at V and 2 bases at J, with 14 bases between the two ends. This CDR3 is built from 15 residues. The germline V gene encodes CDR1 SGHRS and CDR2 YFSETQ. The CDR3 here is CASSYLTGYNTEAFF. The CDR3 DNA reads as TGCGCCAGCAGCTATCTAACAGGGTATAACACTGAAGCTTTCTTT.

CDR3 nucleotides: TGTGCCAGCAGCGAATTCCCGGGACTAGCGGGGGGGCTTCCCGAGCAGTACTTC. It encodes CASSEFPGLAGGLPEQYF. The rearrangement links TRBV7-9 to TRBJ2-7; 16 bases match TRBD2. The CDR3 is 18 residues long. Germline values: CDR1 SEHNR, CDR2 FQNEAQ (reference sequence). Losses at the gene ends were 5 bases for V and 6 bases for J; bases not matched to a gene: 13.

The chain carries TRBV7-3 and TRBJ2-1; a weak D match, TRBD1 (7 bases). The germline V and J ends were trimmed by 5 bases and 9 bases, with 11 bases remaining between them. CDR1 and CDR2 from the germline V gene are SGHTA and FQGTGA. This CDR3 comprises 12 residues. CDR3 protein: CASSPGGTEQFF. DNA of the CDR3: TGTGCCAGCAGCCCAGGGGGGACTGAGCAGTTCTTC.

The rearrangement uses TRBV7-2 and TRBJ2-5; TRBD2 might be the D (5 bases). Trimming removed 5 bases at V and 4 bases at J, with 14 bases between. The CDR3 extends over 14 amino acids. The germline CDR1 and CDR2 sequences are SGHTA and FQGNSA. The chain's CDR3 is CASSQSGRGETQYF. The CDR3 DNA is TGTGCCAGCAGCCAATCCGGACGGGGAGAGACCCAGTACTTC.

The gene calls are TRBV19 and TRBJ1-6, with TRBD1 identical over 7 bases. Trimming took 3 bases from V and 3 from J; bases not matched to a gene: 8. The CDR3 runs 17 residues. Looked up from germline, CDR1 is LNHDA and CDR2 is SQIVND (reference sequence). The CDR3 region has the DNA TGTGCCAGTAGTATTGGTTTAGGGGACAGCTATAATTCACCCCTCCACTTT. It codes for CASSIGLGDSYNSPLHF.

J is TRBJ1-2 and V is TRBV9; TRBD1 matches 9 bases. V trimming: 4 bases; J trimming: 8 bases; junction bases outside the gene matches: 15. Germline V gene lookup returns CDR1 SGDLS and CDR2 YYNGEE. The CDR3 runs 16 residues. This chain's CDR3 is CASSLVEMGQGWGYTF. The CDR3 DNA reads as TGTGCCAGCAGCCTCGTAGAGATGGGACAGGGTTGGGGCTACACCTTC.

The chain joins TRBV30 to TRBJ1-1; no clear D gene. The CDR3 consists of 15 residues. Between the trimmed V and J ends, which lost 4 bases and 3 bases, there was a span of 18 bases. CDR1 and CDR2 from the germline V gene are GTSNPN and SVGIG (reference sequence). Here the CDR3 reads CAWTGSSLGYTEAFF. In DNA form, the CDR3 reads TGTGCCTGGACTGGGAGCAGTTTAGGGTACACTGAAGCTTTCTTT.

The chain recombines TRBV6-2 or TRBV6-3 with TRBJ1-2; possible D gene TRBD1, 6 bases. From germline, CDR1 is MNHEY and CDR2 SVGEGT. This CDR3 comprises 14 residues. Trimming took off 5 bases at V and 7 bases at J, with 17 bases between the two ends. The CDR3 bases are TGTGCCAGCAGTAACCCCTCAGGGGCAGGTGGCTACACCTTC. As protein: CASSNPSGAGGYTF.

This chain links TRBV11-2 with TRBJ2-6; D not resolved. Germline loops: CDR1 SGHAT, CDR2 FQNNGV. With 5 bases removed from V and 0 bases from J, the gap between germline ends came to 17 bases. The length of the CDR3 is 18 residues. Here the CDR3 reads CASSLAKPFTSGANVLTF. DNA of the CDR3: TGTGCCAGCAGCCTCGCGAAACCCTTTACCTCTGGGGCCAACGTCCTGACTTTC. The full variable domain, with the rest looked up from reference TRBV11-2 and TRBJ2-6, is EAGVAQSPRYKIIEKRQSVAFWCNPISGHATLYWYQQILGQGPKLLIQFQNNGVVDDSQLPKDRFSAERLKGVDSTLKIQPAKLEDSAVYLCASSLAKPFTSGANVLTFGAGSRLTVL.

CDR3 sequence reads: CASSERTGLGDTEAFF. As DNA, the CDR3 is TGTGCCAGCAGCGAGAGGACAGGGCTAGGGGACACTGAAGCTTTCTTT. The V gene is TRBV25-1, the J gene TRBJ1-1; 8 bases are a match to TRBD1. Germline-derived CDR1 and CDR2 are MGHDK and SYGVNS. The CDR3 extends over 16 amino acids. The trim removed 6 bases at V and 3 bases at J, leaving 12 bases unmatched.

V gene TRBV10-3 combines with J gene TRBJ2-3; weak D call: TRBD2 (7 bases). The germline V gene encodes CDR1 ENHRY and CDR2 SYGVKD. V was trimmed by 7 bases and J by 6 bases, leaving 11 bases between them. The CDR3 has 12 residues. In DNA form, the CDR3 reads TGTGCCATCAAGGGGGGGCTGGATACGCAGTATTTT. It codes for CAIKGGLDTQYF.

J is TRBJ1-1 and V is TRBV7-6, with 8 positions matching TRBD1. V dropped 5 bases and J dropped 1; count of bases not matched to a gene: 6. Germline lookup yields CDR1 SGHVS and CDR2 FNYEAQ. The CDR3 is 15 amino acids. In DNA, the CDR3 is TGTGCCAGCAGCCCGAGGACAGGGTCGAACACTGAAGCTTTCTTT. Amino acids: CASSPRTGSNTEAFF. The full variable domain, with the rest looked up from reference TRBV7-6 and TRBJ1-1, is GAGVSQSPRYKVTKRGQDVALRCDPISGHVSLYWYRQALGQGPEFLTYFNYEAQQDKSGLPNDRFSAERPEGSISTLTIQRTEQRDSAMYRCASSPRTGSNTEAFFGQGTRLTVV.

The V gene is TRBV4-3, the J gene TRBJ2-3; a possible D gene is TRBD2 (6 bases). CDR1 LGHNA and CDR2 YSLEER come from the germline V gene. Deletions cut 4 bases from V and 3 bases from J, with 14 bases between. The CDR3 length is 15 residues. CDR3 coding DNA: TGCGCCAGCAGCCTGGGACTCGGAGGGACAGATACGCAGTATTTT. Its protein product is CASSLGLGGTDTQYF.

CDR3 sequence: CASSYRVGNTEAFF. CDR3 nucleotide sequence: TGTGCCAGCAGCTACAGGGTGGGGAACACTGAAGCTTTCTTT. V and J are TRBV11-2 and TRBJ1-1, with a possible D match to TRBD1 (6 bases). The CDR3 is made up of 14 amino acids. V was pared by 4 bases and J by 1 base, with 10 bases between. The germline gives CDR1 SGHAT, CDR2 FQNNGV.

The chain employs TRBV7-6 and TRBJ1-6; 7 bases align to TRBD1. V was pared by 6 bases and J by 7 bases, with 6 bases of the junction left unmatched. CDR1 and CDR2 (germline): SGHVS, FNYEAQ. CDR3 size: 14 residues. CDR3 sequence reads: CASRPGQENSPLHF. Here the CDR3 DNA reads TGTGCCAGCAGGCCCGGACAGGAGAATTCACCCCTCCACTTT. Variable domain in full (rest from reference TRBV7-6 and TRBJ1-6): GAGVSQSPRYKVTKRGQDVALRCDPISGHVSLYWYRQALGQGPEFLTYFNYEAQQDKSGLPNDRFSAERPEGSISTLTIQRTEQRDSAMYRCASRPGQENSPLHFGNGTRLTVT.

This clone has just one count. This chain connects TRBV7-3 to TRBJ1-2; 7 bases are shared with TRBD1. The CDR3 has 13 residues. V gave up 2 bases and J gave up 4 bases; unmatched junction bases: 1. Germline CDR1 and CDR2: SGHTA and FQGTGA. The CDR3 protein is CASSLGTAYGYTF. CDR3 DNA: TGTGCCAGCAGCTTAGGGACAGCCTATGGCTACACCTTC.